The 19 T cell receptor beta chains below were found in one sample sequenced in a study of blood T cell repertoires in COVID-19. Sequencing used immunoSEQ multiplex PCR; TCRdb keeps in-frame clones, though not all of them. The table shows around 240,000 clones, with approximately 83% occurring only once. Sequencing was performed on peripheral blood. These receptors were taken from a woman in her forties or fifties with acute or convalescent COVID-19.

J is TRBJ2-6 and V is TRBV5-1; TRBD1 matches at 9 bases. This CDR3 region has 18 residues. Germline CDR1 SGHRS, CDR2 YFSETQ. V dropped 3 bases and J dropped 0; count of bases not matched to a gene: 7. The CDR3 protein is CASSSQGATGSGANVLTF. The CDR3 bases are TGCGCCAGCAGCTCACAGGGGGCGACGGGCTCTGGGGCCAACGTCCTGACTTTC.

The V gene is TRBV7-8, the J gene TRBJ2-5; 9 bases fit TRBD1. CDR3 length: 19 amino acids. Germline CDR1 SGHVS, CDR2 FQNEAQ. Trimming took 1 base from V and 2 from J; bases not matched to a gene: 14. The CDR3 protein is CASSLVWRNRGQGQETQYF. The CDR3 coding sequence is TGTGCCAGCAGCTTAGTTTGGCGAAACAGGGGGCAGGGGCAAGAGACCCAGTACTTC. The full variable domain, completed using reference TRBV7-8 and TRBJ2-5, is GAGVSQSPRYKVAKRGQDVALRCDPISGHVSLFWYQQALGQGPEFLTYFQNEAQLDKSGLPSDRFFAERPEGSVSTLKIQRTQQEDSAVYLCASSLVWRNRGQGQETQYFGPGTRLLVL.

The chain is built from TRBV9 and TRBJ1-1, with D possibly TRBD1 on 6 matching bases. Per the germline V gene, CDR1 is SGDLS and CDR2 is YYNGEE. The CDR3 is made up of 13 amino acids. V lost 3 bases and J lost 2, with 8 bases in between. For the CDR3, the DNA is TGTGCCAGCAGCGCGGACAGTAACACTGAAGCTTTCTTT. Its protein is CASSADSNTEAFF.

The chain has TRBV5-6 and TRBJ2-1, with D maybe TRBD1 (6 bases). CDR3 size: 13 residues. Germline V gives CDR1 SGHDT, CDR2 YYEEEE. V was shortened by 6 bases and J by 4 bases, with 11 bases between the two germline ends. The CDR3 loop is CASNRVGYNEQFF. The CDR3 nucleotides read TGTGCCAGCAACAGGGTGGGGTACAATGAGCAGTTCTTC.

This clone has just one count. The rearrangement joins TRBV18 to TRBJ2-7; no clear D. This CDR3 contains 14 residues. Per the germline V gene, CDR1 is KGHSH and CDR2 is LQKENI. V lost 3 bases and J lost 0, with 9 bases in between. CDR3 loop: CASSPGYSSYEQYF. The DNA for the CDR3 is TGTGCCAGCTCACCGGGTTACAGCTCCTACGAGCAGTACTTC.

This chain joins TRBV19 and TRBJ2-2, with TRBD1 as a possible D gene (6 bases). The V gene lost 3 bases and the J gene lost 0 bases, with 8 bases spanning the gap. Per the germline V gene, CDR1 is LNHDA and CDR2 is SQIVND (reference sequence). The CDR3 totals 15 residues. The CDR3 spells CASSMQGTNTGELFF. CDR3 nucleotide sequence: TGTGCCAGTAGTATGCAGGGGACGAACACCGGGGAGCTGTTTTTT.

This chain's CDR3 is CASSPRLGRQYF. The CDR3 DNA reads TGTGCCAGCTCACCCCGACTAGGGCGGCAGTACTTC. The chain employs TRBV18 and TRBJ2-7; D is possibly TRBD2 (6 bases). Germline CDR1 reads KGHSH; CDR2 reads LQKENI. Trimming took 3 bases from V and 9 from J, leaving 12 bases between them. CDR3 size: 12 residues. Combining the CDR3 with reference TRBV18 and TRBJ2-7 gives the whole variable domain NAGVMQNPRHLVRRRGQEARLRCSPMKGHSHVYWYRQLPEEGLKFMVYLQKENIIDESGMPKERFSAEFPKEGPSILRIQQVVRGDSAAYFCASSPRLGRQYFGPGTRLTVT.

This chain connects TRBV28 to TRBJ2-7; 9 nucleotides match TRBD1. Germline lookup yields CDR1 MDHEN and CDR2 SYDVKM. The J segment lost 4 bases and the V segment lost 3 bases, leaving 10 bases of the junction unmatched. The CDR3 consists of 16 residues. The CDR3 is CASSLFPRDREYEQYF. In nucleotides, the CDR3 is TGTGCCAGCAGTTTGTTCCCCCGGGACAGGGAGTACGAGCAGTACTTC.

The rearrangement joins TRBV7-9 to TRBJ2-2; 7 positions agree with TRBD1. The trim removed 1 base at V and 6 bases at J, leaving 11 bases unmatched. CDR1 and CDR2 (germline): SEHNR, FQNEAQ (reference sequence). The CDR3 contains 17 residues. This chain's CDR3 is CASSLVRTAGGPGELFF. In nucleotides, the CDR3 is TGTGCCAGCAGCTTAGTTCGAACGGCAGGGGGACCCGGGGAGCTGTTTTTT.

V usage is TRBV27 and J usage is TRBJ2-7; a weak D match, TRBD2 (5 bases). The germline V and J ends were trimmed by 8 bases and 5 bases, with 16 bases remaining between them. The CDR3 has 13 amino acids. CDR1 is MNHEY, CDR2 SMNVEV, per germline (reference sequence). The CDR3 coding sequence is TGTGCCAGCCGGAGGACGGCTGACCACGAGCAGTACTTC. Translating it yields CASRRTADHEQYF.

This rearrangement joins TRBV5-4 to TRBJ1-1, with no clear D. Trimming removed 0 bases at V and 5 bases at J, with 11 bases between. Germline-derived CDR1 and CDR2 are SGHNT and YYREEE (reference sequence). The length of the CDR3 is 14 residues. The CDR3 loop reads CASSLARYATEAFF. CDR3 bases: TGTGCCAGCAGCTTGGCCAGGTATGCGACTGAAGCTTTCTTT.

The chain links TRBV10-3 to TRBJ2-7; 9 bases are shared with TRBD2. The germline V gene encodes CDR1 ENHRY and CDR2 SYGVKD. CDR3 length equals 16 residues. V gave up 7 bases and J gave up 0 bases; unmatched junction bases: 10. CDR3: CAIKNWASGISYEQYF. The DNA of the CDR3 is TGTGCCATCAAGAATTGGGCTAGCGGGATCTCCTACGAGCAGTACTTC.

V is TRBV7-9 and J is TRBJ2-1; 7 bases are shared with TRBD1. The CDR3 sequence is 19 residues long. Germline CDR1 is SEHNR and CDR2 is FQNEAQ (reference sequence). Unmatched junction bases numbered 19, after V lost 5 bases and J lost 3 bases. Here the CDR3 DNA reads TGTGCCAGCAGCAAATCGCTTAATACAGGGGAGTGGGTCTACAATGAGCAGTTCTTC. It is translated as CASSKSLNTGEWVYNEQFF.

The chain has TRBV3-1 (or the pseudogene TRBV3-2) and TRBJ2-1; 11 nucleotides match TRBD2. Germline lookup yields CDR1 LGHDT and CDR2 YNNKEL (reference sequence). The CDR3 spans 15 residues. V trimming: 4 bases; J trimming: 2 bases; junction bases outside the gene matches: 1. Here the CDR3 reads CASSLGLAAYNEQFF. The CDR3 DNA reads TGTGCCAGCAGCCTGGGACTAGCGGCCTACAATGAGCAGTTCTTC.

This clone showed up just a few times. The DNA for the CDR3 is TGTGCCAGCAGTTACTTACAGGGCACGTCTGGCTACACCTTC. It specifies CASSYLQGTSGYTF. V gene TRBV6-5 combines with J gene TRBJ1-2, with D possibly being TRBD1 (6 bases). Germline-derived CDR1 and CDR2 are MNHEY and SVGAGI. V was pared by 1 base and J by 7 bases, with 13 bases between. The CDR3 consists of 14 residues.

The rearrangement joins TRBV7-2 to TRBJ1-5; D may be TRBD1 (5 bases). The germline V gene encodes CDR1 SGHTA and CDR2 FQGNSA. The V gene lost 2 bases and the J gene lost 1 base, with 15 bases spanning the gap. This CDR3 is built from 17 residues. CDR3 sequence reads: CASSLSAGGISNQPQHF. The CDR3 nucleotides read TGTGCCAGCAGCTTATCGGCCGGGGGTATAAGCAATCAGCCCCAGCATTTT. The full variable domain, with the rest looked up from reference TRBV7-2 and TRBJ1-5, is GAGVSQSPSNKVTEKGKDVELRCDPISGHTALYWYRQSLGQGLEFLIYFQGNSAPDKSGLPSDRFSAERTGGSVSTLTIQRTQQEDSAVYLCASSLSAGGISNQPQHFGDGTRLSIL.

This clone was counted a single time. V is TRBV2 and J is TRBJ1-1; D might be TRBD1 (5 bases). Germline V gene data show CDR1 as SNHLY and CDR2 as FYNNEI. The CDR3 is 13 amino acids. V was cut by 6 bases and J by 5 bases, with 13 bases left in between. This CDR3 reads CASSWTQSTEAFF. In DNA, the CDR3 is TGTGCCAGCAGCTGGACACAATCTACTGAAGCTTTCTTT.

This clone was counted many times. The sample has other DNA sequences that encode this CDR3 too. CDR3 in amino acids: CASSQGQGNGYTF. Written as DNA, the CDR3 is TGTGCCAGCAGCCAAGGACAGGGGAATGGCTACACCTTC. This chain uses TRBV3-1 (or the pseudogene TRBV3-2) with TRBJ1-2; TRBD1 matches at 8 bases. V gave up 1 base and J gave up 6 bases; unmatched junction bases: 1. In germline, CDR1 is LGHDT, CDR2 YNNKEL (reference sequence). The CDR3 totals 13 residues.

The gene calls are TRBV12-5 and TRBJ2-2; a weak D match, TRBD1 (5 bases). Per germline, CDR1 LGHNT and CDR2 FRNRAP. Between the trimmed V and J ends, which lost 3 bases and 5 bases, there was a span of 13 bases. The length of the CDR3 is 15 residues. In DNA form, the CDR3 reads TGTGCTAGTGGTTTCGGCCAGGGTGTAACCGGGGAGCTGTTTTTT. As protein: CASGFGQGVTGELFF.